In its sample, the clone carrying this T cell receptor (beta chain) was seen once. What it recognizes is unknown. This sample is drawn from a study of cytomegalovirus exposure and HLA in healthy donors. The V end was cut by 0 bases, the J end by 2 bases, with 5 bases between. The CDR3 sequence is 14 residues long. CDR1 and CDR2 from the germline V gene are MNHNS and SASEGT. PCR amplification relied on 60 Vbeta primers (plus 13 Jbeta primers). Per the authors' pipeline: Among the unique TCR beta chains that a later analysis counted, about 86 million in all, 10 million to 13 million were shared. Libraries were prepared by immunoSEQ multiplex PCR; TCRdb keeps only in-frame clonotypes and omits some of them. V and J calls plus clone size are reproduced from that table; the DNA served to infer D and trimming. In the table there are fewer than 120,000 clones, around 87% of which are singletons. Study observations and caveats: The authors later found TCR association rates varying by HLA locus, with DRB1 most and HLA-C fewest.

The chain links TRBV6-1 to TRBJ2-4; D remains ambiguous. The sequencing sample was made of PBMCs. The clonotype comes from a man aged 40-49 years in good health and CMV-seronegative. In DNA form, the CDR3 reads TGTGCCAGCAGTGAAGCGAGTCCCAAAAACATTCAGTACTTC. Translated, it gives CASSEASPKNIQYF.